One sample yielded the 2 T cell receptor beta chains listed below, sequenced in a study of blood T cell repertoires in COVID-19. TCRdb's copy holds only in-frame clones and misses some; the assay was immunoSEQ multiplex PCR. Of about 46,000 clones in the sample, 80% to 95% were seen once. The material sequenced was peripheral blood. These TCRs come from a man between 45 and 60 years old with acute or convalescent COVID-19.

The CDR3 sequence: CASRSRASGASYEQYF. In nucleotides, the CDR3 is TGTGCCAGCAGATCCCGGGCTAGCGGGGCCTCCTACGAGCAGTACTTC. The chain recombines TRBV7-2 with TRBJ2-7; 9 positions match TRBD2. V dropped 6 bases and J dropped 0; count of bases not matched to a gene: 9. CDR1 is SGHTA and CDR2 is FQGNSA in the germline V gene. CDR3 length: 16 amino acids.

The chain is built from TRBV30 and TRBJ1-2, with D perhaps TRBD1 (6 bases). The length of the CDR3 is 12 residues. Germline values: CDR1 GTSNPN, CDR2 SVGIG (reference sequence). V lost 3 bases to trimming and J lost 6 bases, with 11 bases between them. CDR3 nucleotides: TGTGCCTGGAGGTTCCCAGGGGATGGCTACACCTTC. Translated, it gives CAWRFPGDGYTF.